The clone carrying this T cell receptor (beta chain) came up once. This specimen comes from a study of blood T cell repertoires in COVID-19. At the level of the study: There were acute and convalescent COVID-19 samples, and they came from the United States, Italy and Spain.

Trimming stripped 4 bases from V and 1 base from J, with 13 bases between. The CDR3 contains 15 residues. Per the germline V gene, CDR1 is LNHDA and CDR2 is SQIVND (reference sequence). The method was immunoSEQ multiplex PCR; TCRdb's version includes in-frame clones alone and lacks a portion of them. This table holds 200,000 to 250,000 clones, around 80% found once. The sequence was obtained from a woman at least 80 years old with acute or convalescent COVID-19. Sequences were obtained from peripheral blood. The V call is TRBV19, the J call TRBJ1-1; unclear D gene. In DNA, the CDR3 is TGTGCCAGTAGTACTATTGCAAGAGGGAACACTGAAGCTTTCTTT. This encodes CASSTIARGNTEAFF.